The 7 T cell receptor beta chains below were found in one sample sequenced in a study of cytomegalovirus exposure and HLA in healthy donors. PCR amplification relied on 60 Vbeta primers (plus 13 Jbeta primers). Data came from immunoSEQ multiplex PCR; TCRdb stores just in-frame clones and leaves some out. This table has some 140,000 clones, about 76% appearing once. The sample consisted of PBMCs. Receptors originate from a female donor in good health and CMV-seronegative.

The genes are TRBV21-1 and TRBJ2-2; the DNA was not compared with TRBD2, the D call given in the table. TRBV21-1 counts as a pseudogene. CDR3 length equals 16 residues. The CDR3, as DNA: TGTGCCAGCAGCAAAGTGCGGGGGCCCGGCACCGGGGAGCTGTTTTTT. The encoded protein is CASSKVRGPGTGELFF.

The V gene is TRBV29-1, the J gene TRBJ1-2; no clear D gene. V was trimmed by 6 bases and J by 10 bases, leaving 12 bases between them. This CDR3 contains 10 residues. Germline V gene sequence: CDR1 SQVTM, CDR2 ANQGSEA. The CDR3 sequence: CSVSRSAYTF. In nucleotides, the CDR3 is TGCAGCGTCTCCCGTAGTGCCTACACCTTC.

This chain joins TRBV9 and TRBJ1-1; D gene uncertain. This CDR3 contains 15 residues. The germline CDR1 and CDR2 sequences are SGDLS and YYNGEE. The germline V and J ends were trimmed by 0 bases and 7 bases, with 16 bases remaining between them. The DNA for the CDR3 is TGTGCCAGCAGCGTAGCTTGGGAGGGATCGATTGAAGCTTTCTTT. Its protein is CASSVAWEGSIEAFF. Together with reference TRBV9 and TRBJ1-1, the CDR3 gives the full variable domain: DSGVTQTPKHLITATGQRVTLRCSPRSGDLSVYWYQQSLDQGLQFLIQYYNGEERAKGNILERFSAQQFPDLHSELNLSSLELGDSALYFCASSVAWEGSIEAFFGQGTRLTVV.

The rearrangement joins TRBV30 to TRBJ1-1; weak D call: TRBD1 (6 bases). Germline loops: CDR1 GTSNPN, CDR2 SVGIG (reference sequence). V lost 5 bases and J lost 1, with 17 bases in between. This CDR3 is 15 amino acids long. The DNA of the CDR3 is TGTGCCTGGTTCCCAAGGGGGACGGAGAACACTGAAGCTTTCTTT. Encoded protein: CAWFPRGTENTEAFF.

This chain joins TRBV6-5 and TRBJ2-3; a possible D gene is TRBD2 (6 bases). CDR3 length: 12 residues. CDR1 MNHEY and CDR2 SVGAGI come from the germline V gene. V was shortened by 6 bases and J by 6 bases, with 10 bases between the two germline ends. The chain's CDR3 is CASSRLGDTQYF. The CDR3 DNA follows: TGTGCCAGCAGCCGACTAGGCGATACGCAGTATTTT.

The CDR3 loop reads CASRKQGARDTQYF. CDR3 bases: TGTGCCAGCAGAAAACAGGGGGCGAGGGATACGCAGTATTTT. The chain uses TRBV11-3 and TRBJ2-3; 9 bases match TRBD1. CDR3 size: 14 residues. Losses at the gene ends were 6 bases for V and 6 bases for J; bases not matched to a gene: 7. Germline V gives CDR1 SGHNT, CDR2 YENEEA.

The chain recombines TRBV4-3 with TRBJ2-1; D is possibly TRBD2 (5 bases). The CDR3 spans 15 residues. Trimming cost V 4 bases and J 1 base, with 11 bases left between them. Per germline, CDR1 LGHNA and CDR2 YSLEER. The CDR3 nucleotides are TGCGCCAGCAGCCTTGAGGGCGCTTCCTACAATGAGCAGTTCTTC. Translation: CASSLEGASYNEQFF.